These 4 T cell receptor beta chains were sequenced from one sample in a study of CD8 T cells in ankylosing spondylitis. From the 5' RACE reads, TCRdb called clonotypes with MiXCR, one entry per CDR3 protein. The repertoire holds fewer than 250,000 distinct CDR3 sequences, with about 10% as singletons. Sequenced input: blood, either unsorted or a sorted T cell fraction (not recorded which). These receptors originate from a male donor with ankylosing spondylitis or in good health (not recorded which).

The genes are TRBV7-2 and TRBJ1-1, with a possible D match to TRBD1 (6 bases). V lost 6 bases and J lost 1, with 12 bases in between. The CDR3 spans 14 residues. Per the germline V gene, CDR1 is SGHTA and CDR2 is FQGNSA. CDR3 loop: CASSYSDRNTEAFF. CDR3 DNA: TGTGCCAGCAGTTATTCGGACAGGAACACTGAAGCTTTCTTT.

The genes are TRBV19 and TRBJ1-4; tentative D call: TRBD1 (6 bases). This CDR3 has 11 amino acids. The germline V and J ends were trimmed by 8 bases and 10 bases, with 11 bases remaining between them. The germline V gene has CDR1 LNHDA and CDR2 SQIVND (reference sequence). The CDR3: CASQADRKLFF. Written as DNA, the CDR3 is TGTGCCAGTCAAGCGGACAGAAAACTGTTTTTT. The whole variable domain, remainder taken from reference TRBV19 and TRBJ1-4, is DGGITQSPKYLFRKEGQNVTLSCEQNLNHDAMYWYRQDPGQGLRLIYYSQIVNDFQKGDIAEGYSVSREKKESFPLTVTSAQKNPTAFYLCASQADRKLFFGSGTQLSVL.

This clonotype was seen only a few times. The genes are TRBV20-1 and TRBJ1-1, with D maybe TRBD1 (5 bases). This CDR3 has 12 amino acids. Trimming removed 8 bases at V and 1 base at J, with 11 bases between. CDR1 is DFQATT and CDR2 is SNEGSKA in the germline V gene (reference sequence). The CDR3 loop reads CSSRGQNTEAFF. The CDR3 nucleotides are TGCAGTTCTCGCGGACAGAACACTGAAGCTTTCTTT.

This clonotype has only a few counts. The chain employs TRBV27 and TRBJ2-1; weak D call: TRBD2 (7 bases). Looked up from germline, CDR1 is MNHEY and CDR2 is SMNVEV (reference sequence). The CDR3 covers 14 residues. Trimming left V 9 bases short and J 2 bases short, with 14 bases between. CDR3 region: CASLGGRPYNEQFF. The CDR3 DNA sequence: TGTGCCAGTTTGGGGGGGCGCCCCTACAATGAGCAGTTCTTC.